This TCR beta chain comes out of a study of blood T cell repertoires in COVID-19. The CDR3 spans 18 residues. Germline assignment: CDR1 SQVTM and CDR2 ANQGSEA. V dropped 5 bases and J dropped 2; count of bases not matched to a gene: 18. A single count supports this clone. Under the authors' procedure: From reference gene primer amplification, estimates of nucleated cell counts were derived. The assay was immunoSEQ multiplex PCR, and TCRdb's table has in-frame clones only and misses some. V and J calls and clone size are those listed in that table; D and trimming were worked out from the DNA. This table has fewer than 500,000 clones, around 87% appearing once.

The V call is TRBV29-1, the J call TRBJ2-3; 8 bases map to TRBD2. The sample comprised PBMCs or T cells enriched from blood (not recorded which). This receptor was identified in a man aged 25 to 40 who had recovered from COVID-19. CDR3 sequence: CSVLWAGGGSLFTDTQYF. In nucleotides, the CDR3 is TGCAGCGTTTTATGGGCCGGGGGGGGCTCCCTATTCACAGATACGCAGTATTTT.